This is a list of T cell receptor beta chains from one sample in a study of blood T cell repertoires in COVID-19. Profiled with immunoSEQ multiplex PCR; TCRdb holds only in-frame clones, not every one. The sample holds about 480,000 clones; about 85% are singletons and the top ten take just under 2%. Sequenced material: PBMCs or T cells enriched from blood (not recorded which). The receptors here all came from a woman aged 18-29 years with acute COVID-19. Each CDR3 is given with its conserved first and last residue. A row's size may be missing; if present it is once, few, many or a size class.

CDR3	V	J	size
CASSDPRGETQYF	TRBV2	TRBJ2-5	NA
CATSEAFF	TRBV9	TRBJ1-1	NA
CASSLSKGQGGLEQYF	TRBV18	TRBJ2-7	NA
CASREGGPQHF	TRBV6-5	TRBJ1-5	NA
CAISEAGTRDEQFF	TRBV10-3	TRBJ2-1	NA
CSASLEQGNQPQHF	TRBV20-1	TRBJ1-5	NA
CASGIGQPQHF	TRBV12-5	TRBJ1-5	NA
CASSFLGLALLDTQYF	TRBV27	TRBJ2-3	NA
CASSQEILAGGNEQFF	TRBV4-1	TRBJ2-1	NA
CASSLGGTGELFF	TRBV11-2	TRBJ2-2	NA
CASRDRAGRKLFF	TRBV2	TRBJ1-4	NA
CASGLETGMGQPQHF	TRBV12-5	TRBJ1-5	few
CASSLAVSASGASYEQYF	TRBV5-5	TRBJ2-7	NA
CASRGTGGNTRTEAFF	TRBV28	TRBJ1-1	NA
CASSLRGGDQPQHF	TRBV5-1	TRBJ1-5	once
CAITGRTSGNTIYF	TRBV10-3	TRBJ1-3	few
CASSQDAGGLRTEAFF	TRBV4-1	TRBJ1-1	NA
CASSPDRLTLAEQFF	TRBV11-2	TRBJ2-1	NA
CASSYPRRGISYEQYF	TRBV6-2/TRBV6-3	TRBJ2-7	NA
CASSELTVGHEKLFF	TRBV25-1	TRBJ1-4	NA
CASSLGGVSYGYTF	TRBV3-1/TRBV3-2	TRBJ1-2	NA
CASSLGGENSYEQYF	TRBV13	TRBJ2-7	NA
CASSPGGGIYEQYF	TRBV5-6	TRBJ2-7	NA
CSVFSLDGYTF	TRBV29-1	TRBJ1-2	NA
CASRENNEQFF	TRBV14	TRBJ2-1	NA
CASSRQGDYGYTF	TRBV3-1/TRBV3-2	TRBJ1-2	once
CASSPRISGATSTDTQYF	TRBV7-9	TRBJ2-3	NA
CASSLRGDLRPQHF	TRBV27	TRBJ1-5	NA
CASSIGRVENQPQHF	TRBV19	TRBJ1-5	NA
CASSLLWGVNTEAFF	TRBV5-5	TRBJ1-1	once